Presented here are 4 T cell receptor beta chains from one specimen sequenced in a study of T cell changes during pregnancy in multiple sclerosis. Measured with immunoSEQ multiplex PCR; TCRdb has only the in-frame clones, and not every one. Among some 61,000 clones listed, about 89% were seen once. The specimen comprised peripheral blood, sampled in the second trimester of pregnancy. The receptor source for this set is a female donor with multiple sclerosis, enrolled in a pregnancy study.

This clone appeared a single time. The V and J genes are TRBV5-5 and TRBJ2-7; TRBD2 agrees at 9 bases. There are 15 residues in the CDR3. Losses at the gene ends were 0 bases for V and 2 bases for J; bases not matched to a gene: 3. Germline CDR1 is SGHKS and CDR2 is YYEKEE (reference sequence). The CDR3 sequence is CASSLVAGGPYEQYF. The CDR3 coding sequence is TGTGCCAGCAGCTTGGTGGCGGGGGGGCCCTACGAGCAGTACTTC.

The chain recombines TRBV6-5 with TRBJ2-7; TRBD1 matches at 7 bases. V was pared by 0 bases and J by 3 bases, with 2 bases of the junction left unmatched. The CDR3 contains 14 residues. Looked up from germline, CDR1 is MNHEY and CDR2 is SVGAGI. The CDR3 spells CASSYSGQNYEQYF. The DNA of the CDR3 is TGTGCCAGCAGTTACTCGGGACAGAACTACGAGCAGTACTTC.

The V and J genes are TRBV7-3 and TRBJ2-5; D is possibly TRBD2 (5 bases). This CDR3 comprises 13 residues. CDR1 is SGHTA and CDR2 is FQGTGA in the germline V gene. The V gene lost 2 bases and the J gene lost 4 bases, with 8 bases spanning the gap. The CDR3 DNA follows: TGTGCCAGCAGCTTACGAGGGAGAGAGACCCAGTACTTC. Translation: CASSLRGRETQYF.

The chain carries TRBV27 and TRBJ1-1; 9 nucleotides agree with TRBD1. Germline-derived CDR1 and CDR2 are MNHEY and SMNVEV (reference sequence). The junction had 14 bases not matched to a gene; V was cut back by 5 bases and J by 4 bases. The CDR3 runs to 17 residues. The chain's CDR3 is CASSPTGTGSEATEAFF. Written as DNA, the CDR3 is TGTGCCAGCAGTCCAACCGGGACAGGGAGTGAAGCCACTGAAGCTTTCTTT.